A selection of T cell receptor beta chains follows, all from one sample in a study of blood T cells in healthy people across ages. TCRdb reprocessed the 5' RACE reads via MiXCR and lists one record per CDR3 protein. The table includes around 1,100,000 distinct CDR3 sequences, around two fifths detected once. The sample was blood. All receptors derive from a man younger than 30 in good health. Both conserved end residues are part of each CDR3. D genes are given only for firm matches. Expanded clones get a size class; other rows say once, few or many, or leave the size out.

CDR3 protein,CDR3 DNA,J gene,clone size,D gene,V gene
CASRSGVSYEQYF,TGTGCCAGCAGGTCCGGGGTATCCTACGAGCAGTACTTC,TRBJ2-7,.,.,TRBV7-9
CASSAMGPNGYTF,TGTGCCAGCAGCGCAATGGGACCAAATGGCTACACCTTC,TRBJ1-2,few,.,TRBV5-6
CASSRQVNTEAFF,TGTGCCAGCAGTAGACAGGTGAACACTGAAGCTTTCTTT,TRBJ1-1,many,.,TRBV7-3
CASSSPGGAGYTF,TGTGCCAGCAGCTCACCAGGAGGGGCTGGCTACACCTTC,TRBJ1-2,few,.,TRBV7-2
CSARQGRIENIQYF,TGCAGTGCCAGGCAGGGCCGCATAGAAAACATTCAGTACTTC,TRBJ2-4,.,.,TRBV20-1
CAISLEVSYGYTF,TGTGCCATCAGCTTAGAAGTTAGCTATGGCTACACCTTC,TRBJ1-2,.,.,TRBV7-9
CASSLNRDPAYQETQYF,TGTGCCAGCAGTTTAAATCGGGACCCAGCCTACCAAGAGACCCAGTACTTC,TRBJ2-5,.,.,TRBV12-3/TRBV12-4
CSASKTSGGFLSTDTQYF,TGCAGTGCCTCAAAGACTAGCGGGGGGTTCCTTAGCACAGATACGCAGTATTTT,TRBJ2-3,few,TRBD2,TRBV20-1
CASSLGDTTDTQYF,TGTGCCAGCAGCTTAGGTGACACCACAGATACGCAGTATTTT,TRBJ2-3,.,.,TRBV7-9
CASSPAGLKDTQYF,TGTGCCAGCAGTCCGGCAGGCCTAAAGGATACGCAGTATTTT,TRBJ2-3,.,.,TRBV25-1
CASSWDYQFDEQYF,TGTGCCAGCTCCTGGGACTACCAGTTCGATGAGCAGTACTTC,TRBJ2-5,.,TRBD2,TRBV28
CASTGGADSYNEQYF,TGTGCCAGCACCGGTGGGGCAGACTCCTACAATGAGCAGTACTTC,TRBJ2-7,.,.,TRBV7-2
CASSQGLAGDADTQYF,TGCGCCAGCAGCCAAGGACTAGCGGGGGATGCAGATACGCAGTATTTT,TRBJ2-3,few,TRBD2,TRBV4-1
CASSLVGATYNEQFF,TGCGCCAGCAGCTTGGTGGGGGCTACCTACAATGAGCAGTTCTTC,TRBJ2-1,few,.,TRBV5-1
CASSLSPHQETQYF,TGCGCCAGCAGCTTGTCACCTCACCAGGAGACCCAGTACTTC,TRBJ2-5,few,.,TRBV5-1
CSAREGRFRHEQYF,TGCAGTGCTAGAGAGGGAAGGTTCAGGCATGAGCAGTACTTC,TRBJ2-5,.,.,TRBV20-1
CASSRILRDRDTNYGYTF,TGTGCCAGCAGCCGCATTCTTCGGGACAGGGACACTAACTATGGCTACACCTTC,TRBJ1-2,.,TRBD1,TRBV9
CASDNFYGYTF,TGTGCCAGCGACAATTTCTATGGCTACACCTTC,TRBJ1-2,.,.,TRBV6-1
CASSPGQKETQYF,TGTGCCAGCAGTCCCGGACAGAAAGAGACCCAGTACTTC,TRBJ2-5,many,.,TRBV27
CASSEARRYTF,TGTGCCAGCAGTGAAGCTCGTCGCTACACCTTC,TRBJ1-2,.,.,TRBV25-1